This TCR beta chain derives from a study of identical twins (dated by TCRdb to 2016 to 2018). With respect to the entire study: TCR alpha and beta repertoires from monozygotic twins, unrelated adults of various ages and cord blood were deep-sequenced to test whether fetal clonotypes persist. Replicate twin experiments were performed at different times using different library preparation protocols to rule out contamination.

The CDR3 goes from the cysteine to the phenylalanine over 11 residues. The entry retains the CDR3 DNA only, 33 bases that are in frame from base 1. CDR1 and CDR2 were assigned from the germline V gene as MDHEN and SYDVKM. Every donor was a healthy Caucasian. Three pairs of female monozygotic twins, all aged about 18 to 30 years, were included in the twin cohort. The RNA used for TCR libraries was isolated from peripheral blood mononuclear cells. With regard to this clonotype: Its antigen is not yet known. One base away there is no much larger clone; base qualities are not given.

Receptor libraries were prepared by 5' RACE. The sequencer listed for this sample is Illumina HiSeq 2000. A universal primer binding site was introduced by template switching, and a unique molecular identifier was present in the final cDNA, enabling accurate counting of TCR cDNA molecules. Specific primers in the conserved constant-segment region were used to synthesize first-strand cDNA for TCR alpha and beta chains. To control for contamination, each cDNA library was double barcoded with a SMART-Mk sample barcode plus Illumina barcodes. TruSeq adapter sequences, together with Illumina sample barcodes, were added in two successive PCR steps. TCR alpha and beta cDNA libraries were sequenced on the Illumina HiSeq platform with custom primers. Per the source publication's procedure: Raw reads were processed with MiGEC to extract unique molecular identifiers, and MiXCR was used to determine CDR3 positions. For each individual, recombination models were inferred using an EM algorithm with the repgenHMM and IGoR tools. The tcR package in R was used for shared clonotype analysis, with sharing normalized by the product of cloneset sizes. To study raw recombination without the effects of thymic and clonal selection, out-of-frame nonproductive sequences were analyzed. Clones were called with MiXCR by TCRdb after fastp trimmed the public reads at Q25, and only in-frame beta chains were retained. Each entry merges the rows of one CDR3 protein and shows their most common DNA and genes. TCRdb, not the original authors, processed these V and J calls. The sample table records about 900,000 distinct CDR3 sequences; 10% to 15% of these occur just once. Around 1.6% of the sample is taken by the ten largest.

Here is what the overall study found, with its caveats: Abundant cord blood beta clonotypes had fewer insertions, young adult naive repertoires showed a similar but weaker trend, and memory repertoires showed no such trend. The excess sharing between twins in beta out-of-frame sequences was weaker because fewer shared sequences reduced the signal-to-noise ratio. Because the same donors could not be followed over many years, the conclusions relied on cross-sectional statistical analysis. Compared with coincidental sharing between unrelated individuals, out-of-frame TCR alpha sequences shared between twins showed an excess of sequences with low generation probability. Invariant T cells such as MAIT and iNKT could partly confound zero-insertion analyses, although diverse VJ usage argued against such confounding for most clonotypes. In monozygotic twins, recombination models systematically underestimated out-of-frame TCR alpha sharing, but the models matched the sharing seen between unrelated individuals.

These records were also assigned to another study, of yellow fever vaccine responses in identical twins. As the second paper documents: The authors reported that the T cell response to vaccination in identical twins appeared partly convergent and partly personalized. Focusing on identical twins, the study followed the T cell clones that responded to the vaccine, and did so with precision.

The clonotype comes from a woman aged 18-29 years in good health. The chain is encoded by TRBV28 joined to TRBJ2-2; D gene: possibly TRBD2, on 6 matching bases. The sequenced sample consisted of PBMCs. For the CDR3, the sequence is CLSGNTGELFF. The DNA reads TGTCTTAGCGGGAACACCGGGGAGCTGTTTTTT.